The 9 T cell receptor beta chains listed next were all sequenced from one sample in a study of blood T cells in healthy people across ages. Primers used in a second PCR of about 6 to 11 cycles were a sample-barcoded 5' primer and a J-beta primer mix. TCRdb reprocessed the 5' RACE reads with MiXCR, giving one entry per CDR3 protein. The sample holds 700,000 or so distinct CDR3 sequences, around 43% seen once. The sample was blood. The receptors were sampled from a man at least 80 years old in good health.

This clonotype occurred many times. The rearrangement joins TRBV7-2 to TRBJ2-7; D is possibly TRBD1 or TRBD2 (6 bases each). The CDR3 sequence is 14 residues long. Deletions cut 3 bases from V and 6 bases from J, with 15 bases between. Germline CDR1 reads SGHTA; CDR2 reads FQGNSA. This CDR3 reads CASSFDGGPVEQYF. CDR3 nucleotides: TGTGCCAGCAGCTTTGATGGGGGGCCGGTCGAGCAGTACTTC.

The chain is built from TRBV29-1 and TRBJ2-2; TRBD1 is a possible D gene (7 bases). There are 14 residues in the CDR3. CDR1 SQVTM and CDR2 ANQGSEA come from the germline V gene. CDR3 amino acids: CAWRATGTTGELFF. The CDR3 DNA reads as TGCGCATGGAGGGCGACAGGGACCACCGGGGAGCTGTTTTTT.

Note on this clonotype: This clone may be a read error of a much larger clone one base away. V gene TRBV6-2 or TRBV6-3 combines with J gene TRBJ2-7; TRBD1 matches at 9 bases. The V gene end was trimmed by 7 bases and the J gene end by 7 bases; junction bases not matched to a gene: 14. Germline V gene lookup returns CDR1 MNHEY and CDR2 SVGEGT. The CDR3 runs 15 residues. The CDR3 loop is CASTRGQGIYNEQYF. Here the CDR3 DNA reads TGTGCCAGCACCCGTGGACAGGGGATATACAATGAGCAGTACTTC.

The rearrangement uses TRBV5-1 and TRBJ2-3; maybe TRBD1 (6 bases). Deletions cut 0 bases from V and 1 base from J, with 9 bases between. The germline V gene encodes CDR1 SGHRS and CDR2 YFSETQ. The CDR3 totals 15 residues. The CDR3 sequence: CASSLDRARTDTQYF. The CDR3 DNA sequence: TGCGCCAGCAGCTTGGACAGGGCCCGCACAGATACGCAGTATTTT.

This chain uses TRBV28 with TRBJ1-3, with D possibly being TRBD1 (5 bases). The CDR3 loop spans 16 amino acids. Germline CDR1 reads MDHEN; CDR2 reads SYDVKM. The ends were cut back, 1 base at V and 0 bases at J, with 10 bases in the middle. The CDR3 nucleotides read TGTGCCAGCAGTTTATTAGGGGCACTCTCTGGAAACACCATATATTTT. Translated: CASSLLGALSGNTIYF.

The genes are TRBV20-1 and TRBJ2-7; no clear D. CDR3 length: 14 residues. Trimming pared 7 bases from V and 3 bases from J, leaving 19 bases between. CDR1 is DFQATT and CDR2 is SNEGSKA in the germline V gene (reference sequence). CDR3 region: CSVPLGVGSYEQYF. In DNA, the CDR3 is TGCAGTGTCCCGCTAGGTGTGGGCAGCTACGAGCAGTACTTC.

This clonotype has just a few counts. The chain combines TRBV28 with TRBJ2-1; D unclear. Trimming shortened V by 4 bases and J by 5 bases, and 9 bases separated the two germline ends. CDR1 and CDR2 (germline): MDHEN, SYDVKM. The length of the CDR3 is 13 residues. CDR3 DNA: TGTGCCAGCAGTTCACGTTCTAACAATGAGCAGTTCTTC. It yields the protein CASSSRSNNEQFF.

This clonotype was picked up a small number of times. The chain joins TRBV10-3 to TRBJ2-5, with D possibly TRBD1 on 6 matching bases. There are 15 residues in the CDR3. Trimming took 2 bases from V and 4 from J, leaving 14 bases between them. CDR1 and CDR2 (germline): ENHRY, SYGVKD. The CDR3 region has the DNA TGTGCCATCAGTGAGGAGGCAGGGGCCGGAGAGACCCAGTACTTC. Protein product: CAISEEAGAGETQYF.

This rearrangement joins TRBV28 to TRBJ2-5, with 9 bases identical to TRBD2. The J segment lost 6 bases and the V segment lost 5 bases, leaving 10 bases of the junction unmatched. Germline CDR1 reads MDHEN; CDR2 reads SYDVKM. CDR3 length equals 15 residues. The CDR3 DNA follows: TGTGCCAGCAGTACTCCTGGGACTAGCAAGAAGACCCAGTACTTC. Its protein product is CASSTPGTSKKTQYF.